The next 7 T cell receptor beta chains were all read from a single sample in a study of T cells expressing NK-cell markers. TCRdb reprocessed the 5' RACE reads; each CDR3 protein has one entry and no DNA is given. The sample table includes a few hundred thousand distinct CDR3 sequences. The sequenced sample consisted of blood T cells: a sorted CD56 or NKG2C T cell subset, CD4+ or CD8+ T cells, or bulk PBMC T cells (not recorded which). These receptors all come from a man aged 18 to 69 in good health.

The CDR3 spells CASSLVPTRETQYF. The chain recombines TRBV7-8 with TRBJ2-5. The CDR3 contains 14 residues. The germline V gene has CDR1 SGHVS and CDR2 FQNEAQ. Full variable domain (rest looked up from reference TRBV7-8 and TRBJ2-5): GAGVSQSPRYKVAKRGQDVALRCDPISGHVSLFWYQQALGQGPEFLTYFQNEAQLDKSGLPSDRFFAERPEGSVSTLKIQRTQQEDSAVYLCASSLVPTRETQYFGPGTRLLVL.

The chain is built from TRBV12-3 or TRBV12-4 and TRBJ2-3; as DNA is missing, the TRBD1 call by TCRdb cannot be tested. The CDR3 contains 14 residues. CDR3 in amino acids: CASRPAGGADTQYF.

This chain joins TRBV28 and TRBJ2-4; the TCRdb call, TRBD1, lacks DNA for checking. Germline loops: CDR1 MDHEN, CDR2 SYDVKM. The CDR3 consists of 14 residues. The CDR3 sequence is CASSPGLAKNIQYF.

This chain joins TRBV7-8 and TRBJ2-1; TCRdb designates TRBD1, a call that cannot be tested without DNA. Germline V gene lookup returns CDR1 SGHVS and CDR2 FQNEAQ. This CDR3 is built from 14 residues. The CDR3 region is CASSLVKGAGEQFF. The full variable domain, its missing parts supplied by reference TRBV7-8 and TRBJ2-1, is GAGVSQSPRYKVAKRGQDVALRCDPISGHVSLFWYQQALGQGPEFLTYFQNEAQLDKSGLPSDRFFAERPEGSVSTLKIQRTQQEDSAVYLCASSLVKGAGEQFFGPGTRLTVL.

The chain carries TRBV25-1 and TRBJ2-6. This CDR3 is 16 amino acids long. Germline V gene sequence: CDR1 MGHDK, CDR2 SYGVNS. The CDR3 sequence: CASSELKGSGANVLTF.

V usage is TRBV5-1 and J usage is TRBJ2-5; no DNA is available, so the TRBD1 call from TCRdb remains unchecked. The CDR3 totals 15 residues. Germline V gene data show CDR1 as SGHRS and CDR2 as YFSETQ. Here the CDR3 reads CASSLGYGQQETQYF.

CDR3 sequence reads: CASSPGQMKLGADTQYF. The rearrangement joins TRBV6-2 or TRBV6-3 to TRBJ2-3; TCRdb's D call of TRBD1 is untestable without DNA. Per the germline V gene, CDR1 is MNHEY and CDR2 is SVGEGT. This CDR3 is built from 17 residues.